The rows below give T cell receptor beta chains drawn from one sample of a study of regulatory T cells in long-lasting Graves disease. In TCRdb, the multiplex PCR reads were re-called with MiXCR into one record per CDR3 protein. The sample records 400,000 to 500,000 distinct CDR3 sequences, 12% to 15% being singletons. This same sample was also taken into another study, of T cells in Graves' hyperthyroidism and ophthalmopathy.

The sequences come from peripheral blood mononuclear cells (PBMCs), collected at new diagnosis, from a patient treated with antithyroid drugs. These receptors were taken from a woman aged 45-65 years with Graves disease. Each CDR3 is given with its conserved first and last residue. The order of the fields is J gene, clone size, V gene, D gene, CDR3 protein, CDR3 DNA. A D gene is named only where the DNA matches it firmly. The size entry is marked missing in some rows and otherwise reads once, few, many or a size class.

J: TRBJ2-2; size: NA; V: TRBV11-2; D: TRBD2; CDR3: CASSSLAGGHTGELFF; DNA: TGTGCCAGCAGCTCTCTAGCGGGAGGCCATACCGGGGAGCTGTTTTTT
J: TRBJ2-7; size: many; V: TRBV7-3; D: NA; CDR3: CASSLTEGTEQYF; DNA: TGTGCCAGCAGCTTAACGGAAGGAACCGAGCAGTACTTC
J: TRBJ2-5; size: many; V: TRBV7-9; D: TRBD2; CDR3: CASSPRAGELKTQYF; DNA: TGTGCCAGCAGTCCCCGAGCGGGAGAGTTGAAGACCCAGTACTTC
J: TRBJ1-2; size: NA; V: TRBV5-1; D: TRBD1; CDR3: CASTLERQGGGYTF; DNA: TGCGCCAGCACCTTGGAGAGACAGGGGGGCGGCTACACCTTC
J: TRBJ2-1; size: NA; V: TRBV3-1; D: TRBD2; CDR3: CASSQEGGRAYNEQFF; DNA: TGTGCCAGCAGCCAAGAGGGCGGGAGGGCCTACAATGAGCAGTTCTTC
J: TRBJ2-5; size: few; V: TRBV6-2/TRBV6-3; D: TRBD2; CDR3: CASSYGQGGWETQYF; DNA: TGTGCCAGCAGTTACGGGCAGGGAGGGTGGGAGACCCAGTACTTC
J: TRBJ1-1; size: NA; V: TRBV13; D: NA; CDR3: CASSLPPGNTEAFF; DNA: TGTGCCAGCAGCTTACCCCCAGGAAACACTGAAGCTTTCTTT
J: TRBJ2-1; size: many; V: TRBV7-3; D: NA; CDR3: CASSLMGVSYNEQFF; DNA: TGTGCCAGCAGCTTAATGGGGGTTTCCTACAATGAGCAGTTCTTC
J: TRBJ2-1; size: NA; V: TRBV7-3; D: NA; CDR3: CASSLYRRGEGYNEQFF; DNA: TGTGCCAGCAGCTTGTACCGAAGGGGAGAAGGATACAATGAGCAGTTCTTC
J: TRBJ2-2; size: many; V: TRBV28; D: TRBD2; CDR3: CASSWTSAGELFF; DNA: TGTGCCAGCAGTTGGACTAGCGCCGGGGAGCTGTTTTTT
J: TRBJ2-5; size: NA; V: TRBV9; D: NA; CDR3: CASSVGSGASQETQYF; DNA: TGTGCCAGCAGCGTAGGTTCAGGGGCGTCCCAAGAGACCCAGTACTTC
J: TRBJ2-7; size: many; V: TRBV7-2; D: NA; CDR3: CASSLLSLEQYF; DNA: TGTGCCAGCAGCTTGCTGAGCCTAGAGCAGTACTTC
J: TRBJ2-7; size: many; V: TRBV28; D: NA; CDR3: CASSPLINSYEQYF; DNA: TGTGCCAGCAGTCCCCTAATAAACTCCTACGAGCAGTACTTC
J: TRBJ2-3; size: few; V: TRBV12-3/TRBV12-4; D: NA; CDR3: CASSSGLLTQYF; DNA: TGTGCCAGCAGCTCGGGACTTTTGACGCAGTATTTT
J: TRBJ2-7; size: few; V: TRBV7-9; D: TRBD2; CDR3: CASSFKGTSGRSEQYF; DNA: TGTGCCAGCAGTTTCAAGGGGACTAGCGGGAGATCCGAGCAGTACTTC
J: TRBJ2-1; size: NA; V: TRBV10-3; D: TRBD2; CDR3: CAIILGTSRAGNEQFF; DNA: TGTGCCATCATCCTGGGGACTAGCCGGGCGGGGAATGAGCAGTTCTTC
J: TRBJ2-1; size: many; V: TRBV11-2; D: TRBD2; CDR3: CAGGGLDNEQFF; DNA: TGTGCCGGCGGGGGACTAGATAATGAGCAGTTCTTC
J: TRBJ2-4; size: NA; V: TRBV20-1; D: NA; CDR3: CSARDMRLGGSKNIQYF; DNA: TGCAGTGCTAGAGATATGAGGCTCGGCGGATCCAAAAACATTCAGTACTTC
J: TRBJ2-5; size: many; V: TRBV12-3/TRBV12-4; D: TRBD1; CDR3: CASSFGQVEETQYF; DNA: TGTGCCAGCAGTTTTGGACAGGTCGAGGAGACCCAGTACTTC
J: TRBJ2-3; size: few; V: TRBV6-2/TRBV6-3; D: TRBD2; CDR3: CASNYGLRGGTDTQYF; DNA: TGTGCCAGCAATTATGGGTTGCGGGGGGGCACAGATACGCAGTATTTT
J: TRBJ2-7; size: many; V: TRBV5-1; D: TRBD1; CDR3: CASSPFWGQGPSYEQYF; DNA: TGCGCCAGCAGCCCGTTTTGGGGACAGGGGCCCTCCTACGAGCAGTACTTC
J: TRBJ1-1; size: few; V: TRBV4-1; D: TRBD1; CDR3: CASSQGMNRGRTEGTEAFF; DNA: TGCGCCAGCAGCCAAGGAATGAACAGGGGGCGAACTGAAGGCACTGAAGCTTTCTTT
J: TRBJ1-3; size: NA; V: TRBV2; D: NA; CDR3: CASRGTARGNTIYF; DNA: TGTGCCAGCAGGGGGACTGCACGCGGAAACACTATATATTTT
J: TRBJ1-4; size: many; V: TRBV11-2; D: TRBD1; CDR3: CASSFLLDRRNEKLFF; DNA: TGTGCCAGCAGCTTCCTCCTGGACAGGCGTAATGAAAAACTGTTTTTT
J: TRBJ2-1; size: few; V: TRBV7-2; D: NA; CDR3: CASSRSGGSNEQFF; DNA: TGTGCCAGCAGCCGGTCGGGGGGCAGCAATGAGCAGTTCTTC
J: TRBJ2-6; size: many; V: TRBV11-2; D: NA; CDR3: CASSRANVLTF; DNA: TGTGCCAGCTCTAGGGCCAACGTCCTGACTTTC
J: TRBJ1-1; size: NA; V: TRBV19; D: TRBD1; CDR3: CASSLRQGQGTEAFF; DNA: TGTGCCAGTAGTCTCCGACAGGGCCAGGGCACTGAAGCTTTCTTT
J: TRBJ2-5; size: NA; V: TRBV20-1; D: NA; CDR3: CSATAMEGPQQTQYF; DNA: TGCAGTGCAACCGCCATGGAGGGACCCCAACAGACCCAGTACTTC
J: TRBJ1-5; size: many; V: TRBV2; D: NA; CDR3: CASSPGQINQPQHF; DNA: TGTGCCAGCAGCCCAGGACAGATCAATCAGCCCCAGCATTTT
J: TRBJ1-1; size: many; V: TRBV5-1; D: TRBD1; CDR3: CASSSGQGAWTEAFF; DNA: TGCGCCAGCAGCTCGGGACAGGGGGCTTGGACTGAAGCTTTCTTT
J: TRBJ1-4; size: few; V: TRBV7-9; D: NA; CDR3: CASSLDGQPSEKLFF; DNA: TGTGCCAGCAGCTTAGATGGACAGCCCTCAGAAAAACTGTTTTTT
J: TRBJ1-1; size: few; V: TRBV19; D: NA; CDR3: CASSINWQNTEAFF; DNA: TGTGCCAGTAGTATAAATTGGCAGAACACTGAAGCTTTCTTT
J: TRBJ1-1; size: many; V: TRBV2; D: NA; CDR3: CASSVAVMGTEAFF; DNA: TGTGCCAGCAGTGTGGCAGTTATGGGCACTGAAGCTTTCTTT
J: TRBJ1-1; size: many; V: TRBV2; D: TRBD1; CDR3: CASGGTGLEAFF; DNA: TGTGCCAGCGGAGGGACAGGGTTAGAAGCTTTCTTT
J: TRBJ1-5; size: many; V: TRBV2; D: NA; CDR3: CASSPTGSQPQHF; DNA: TGTGCCAGCAGTCCTACAGGGAGTCAGCCCCAGCATTTT
J: TRBJ1-2; size: many; V: TRBV28; D: NA; CDR3: CASRPLDSYGYTF; DNA: TGTGCCAGCAGACCTCTGGACAGCTATGGCTACACCTTC
J: TRBJ2-1; size: many; V: TRBV20-1; D: TRBD2; CDR3: CSASKAGVGNNEQFF; DNA: TGCAGTGCTAGCAAAGCGGGAGTAGGAAACAATGAGCAGTTCTTC
J: TRBJ1-4; size: NA; V: TRBV11-2; D: NA; CDR3: CASSLGHEATNEKLFF; DNA: TGTGCCAGCAGCTTAGGACACGAGGCAACTAATGAAAAACTGTTTTTT
J: TRBJ1-3; size: many; V: TRBV20-1; D: NA; CDR3: CSASWGGPGNTIYF; DNA: TGCAGTGCTTCTTGGGGGGGGCCGGGAAACACCATATATTTT
J: TRBJ1-2; size: many; V: TRBV6-1; D: TRBD1; CDR3: CASSTRQGSSYGYTF; DNA: TGTGCCAGCAGTACCCGACAGGGATCGAGCTATGGCTACACCTTC
J: TRBJ2-5; size: NA; V: TRBV29-1; D: NA; CDR3: CSVKGRPAQETQYF; DNA: TGCAGCGTTAAGGGTAGGCCGGCTCAAGAGACCCAGTACTTC
J: TRBJ1-3; size: many; V: TRBV28; D: NA; CDR3: CASSPGRSSGNTIYF; DNA: TGTGCCAGCAGTCCCGGGAGGAGCTCTGGAAACACCATATATTTT
J: TRBJ2-7; size: NA; V: TRBV5-1; D: TRBD1; CDR3: CASSLGGQGTSEQYF; DNA: TGCGCCAGCAGCTTGGGGGGACAGGGAACATCCGAGCAGTACTTC
J: TRBJ1-1; size: NA; V: TRBV7-9; D: NA; CDR3: CASSLGAGMYTEAFF; DNA: TGTGCCAGCAGCTTAGGAGCAGGGATGTACACTGAAGCTTTCTTT
J: TRBJ2-7; size: many; V: TRBV28; D: NA; CDR3: CASRPGGQTYEQYF; DNA: TGTGCCAGCAGGCCTGGCGGGCAGACCTACGAGCAGTACTTC
J: TRBJ2-7; size: few; V: TRBV3-1; D: TRBD1; CDR3: CASSRTGDSYEQYF; DNA: TGTGCCAGCAGTCGGACAGGGGATTCCTACGAGCAGTACTTC
J: TRBJ2-1; size: many; V: TRBV28; D: TRBD2; CDR3: CASSPRGTSGSNEQFF; DNA: TGTGCCAGCAGTCCCCGTGGGACTAGCGGGAGCAATGAGCAGTTCTTC
J: TRBJ2-3; size: few; V: TRBV24-1; D: TRBD2; CDR3: CATSRTSESTDTQYF; DNA: TGTGCCACCAGTAGGACTAGCGAGAGCACAGATACGCAGTATTTT
J: TRBJ2-6; size: NA; V: TRBV11-2; D: NA; CDR3: CASSPQTGSGANVLTF; DNA: TGTGCCAGCAGCCCCCAGACAGGTTCCGGGGCCAACGTCCTGACTTTC
J: TRBJ1-2; size: few; V: TRBV12-3/TRBV12-4; D: TRBD1; CDR3: CASSPGGAWSGYTF; DNA: TGTGCCAGCAGCCCAGGGGGCGCCTGGTCCGGCTACACCTTC
J: TRBJ2-7; size: NA; V: TRBV5-1; D: NA; CDR3: CASSLVRSSDYEQYF; DNA: TGCGCCAGCAGCTTGGTACGTAGCTCCGACTACGAGCAGTACTTC
J: TRBJ2-1; size: few; V: TRBV30; D: NA; CDR3: CAWTYKATYNEQFF; DNA: TGTGCCTGGACGTATAAGGCTACATACAATGAGCAGTTCTTC
J: TRBJ2-7; size: NA; V: TRBV9; D: TRBD2; CDR3: CASSGTSGKGGEQYF; DNA: TGTGCCAGCAGCGGGACTAGCGGTAAGGGGGGCGAGCAGTACTTC
J: TRBJ1-1; size: many; V: TRBV5-6; D: NA; CDR3: CASSPLQQTEAFF; DNA: TGTGCCAGCAGCCCTCTCCAACAGACTGAAGCTTTCTTT
J: TRBJ2-5; size: many; V: TRBV14; D: TRBD2; CDR3: CASSFRAGGRETQYF; DNA: TGTGCCAGCAGCTTCAGGGCGGGAGGGCGCGAGACCCAGTACTTC
J: TRBJ2-1; size: NA; V: TRBV6-5; D: NA; CDR3: CASSYDTNEQFF; DNA: TGTGCCAGCAGTTACGATACCAATGAGCAGTTCTTC
J: TRBJ1-6; size: many; V: TRBV7-8; D: TRBD1; CDR3: CASSVGTGGQRSPLHF; DNA: TGTGCCAGCAGCGTCGGGACAGGGGGCCAAAGATCACCCCTCCACTTT
J: TRBJ2-3; size: NA; V: TRBV5-6; D: NA; CDR3: CASSLAGTGLVGDTQYF; DNA: TGTGCCAGCAGCTTGGCCGGGACCGGACTTGTGGGGGATACGCAGTATTTT
J: TRBJ1-3; size: few; V: TRBV4-1; D: NA; CDR3: CASSQERGYSGNTIYF; DNA: TGCGCCAGCAGCCAAGAAAGGGGGTACTCTGGAAACACCATATATTTT
J: TRBJ2-1; size: many; V: TRBV28; D: TRBD2; CDR3: CASFGGLGGYNEQFF; DNA: TGTGCCAGCTTCGGGGGACTAGGAGGCTACAATGAGCAGTTCTTC